The present T cell receptor (beta chain) was sequenced within a study of blood T cell repertoires in COVID-19. On the study more broadly: Italy, Spain and the United States were the sources of the convalescent and acute COVID-19 samples. Sources were T cells, B-cell-depleted T cells, or PBMCs; the material itself was cDNA or gDNA.

The V segment lost 4 bases and the J segment 3 bases; nucleotides outside the gene matches: 8. Germline lookup yields CDR1 SGHDN and CDR2 FVKESK. The CDR3 length is 16 residues. Authors' methods: Reference gene primer amplification in the assay estimated nucleated cell counts. Only in-frame clones appear in the TCRdb table, and some are missing; sequencing was by immunoSEQ multiplex PCR. The V and J calls and clone size come from that table; D and trimming were worked out from the DNA. The profile covers more than 75,000 clones, with over 85% appearing a single time and roughly 2.1% taken by the ten largest.

This clonotype was sampled from a man between 50 and 59 years old with acute or convalescent COVID-19. The genes are TRBV14 and TRBJ1-3; 8 bases are shared with TRBD1. Sequences were obtained from peripheral blood. The CDR3 here is CASSPPSGGFGNTIYF. In DNA form, the CDR3 reads TGTGCCAGCAGCCCACCCTCAGGGGGCTTTGGAAACACCATATATTTT.